This TCR beta chain was documented in a study of T cell changes during pregnancy in multiple sclerosis. CDR3 length: 15 residues. The V segment lost 4 bases and the J segment 7 bases; nucleotides outside the gene matches: 7. Germline CDR1 reads SGDLS; CDR2 reads YYNGEE. Produced via immunoSEQ multiplex PCR; TCRdb's table is partial and in-frame only. The data contain 35,000 to 50,000 clones, roughly 93% of them singletons. Sequenced material: PBMCs (not recorded whether the cells were cultured). The rearrangement uses TRBV9 and TRBJ2-2, with 10 bases identical to TRBD2. This receptor was obtained from a female donor with multiple sclerosis, enrolled in a pregnancy study. Here the CDR3 DNA reads TGTGCCAGCAGCCTGCGGACTAGCGGCGACGGGGAGCTGTTTTTT. This gives the protein CASSLRTSGDGELFF.